Here is one TCR beta chain with its context. This CDR3 has 13 amino acids. Germline assignment: CDR1 KGHDR and CDR2 SFDVKD. V lost 7 bases and J lost 5, with 13 bases in between. This sample is drawn from a study of blood T cell repertoires in COVID-19. Across the whole study: Sources were T cells, B-cell-depleted T cells, or PBMCs; the material itself was cDNA or gDNA.

Sequenced by immunoSEQ multiplex PCR; TCRdb stores in-frame clones only, minus some. The table lists about 65,000 clones, nearly 85% of them singletons. The origin of this receptor is a human donor in a cohort sampled during active COVID-19. The specimen sequenced was peripheral blood. V is TRBV24-1 and J is TRBJ1-1; tentatively, D is TRBD1 (6 bases). CDR3 amino acids: CATRQGEGTEAFF. The DNA for the CDR3 is TGTGCCACCAGACAGGGAGAGGGGACTGAAGCTTTCTTT.